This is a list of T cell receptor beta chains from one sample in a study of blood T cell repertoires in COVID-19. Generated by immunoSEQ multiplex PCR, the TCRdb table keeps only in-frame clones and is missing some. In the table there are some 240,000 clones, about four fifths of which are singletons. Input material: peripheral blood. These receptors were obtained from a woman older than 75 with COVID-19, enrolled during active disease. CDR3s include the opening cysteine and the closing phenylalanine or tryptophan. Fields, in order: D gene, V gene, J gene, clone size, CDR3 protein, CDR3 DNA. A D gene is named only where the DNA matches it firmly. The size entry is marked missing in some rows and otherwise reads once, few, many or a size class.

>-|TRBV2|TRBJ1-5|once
CASSRDTSNQPQHF
TGTGCCAGCAGTCGGGACACGAGCAATCAGCCCCAGCATTTT
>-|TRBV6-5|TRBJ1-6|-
CASAEGRQTLHF
TGTGCCAGTGCGGAGGGTCGGCAAACCCTCCACTTT
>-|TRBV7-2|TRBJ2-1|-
CASTGNTYNEQFF
TGTGCCAGTACGGGAAACACCTACAATGAGCAGTTCTTC
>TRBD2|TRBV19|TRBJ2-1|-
CASSILAGGFVEQFF
TGTGCCAGTAGTATCTTAGCGGGAGGATTTGTTGAGCAGTTCTTC
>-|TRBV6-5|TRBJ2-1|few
CASSYDSGYEQFF
TGTGCCAGCAGTTACGATTCAGGCTATGAGCAGTTCTTC
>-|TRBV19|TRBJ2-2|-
CASRRTANTGELFF
TGTGCCAGTCGGCGGACAGCGAACACCGGGGAGCTGTTTTTT
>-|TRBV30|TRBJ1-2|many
CAWSVRAANYGYTF
TGTGCCTGGAGTGTACGTGCAGCTAACTATGGCTACACCTTC
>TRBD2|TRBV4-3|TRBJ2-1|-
CASSQDASGSYPYNEQFF
TGCGCCAGCAGCCAGGATGCTAGCGGGAGTTACCCCTACAATGAGCAGTTCTTC
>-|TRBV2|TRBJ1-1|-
CASSQRIRGKDEAFF
TGTGCCAGCAGCCAACGAATCAGGGGAAAGGATGAAGCTTTCTTT
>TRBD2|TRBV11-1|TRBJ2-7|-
CASSPRTSGSDEQYF
TGTGCCAGCAGCCCTCGGACTAGCGGGAGCGACGAGCAGTACTTC
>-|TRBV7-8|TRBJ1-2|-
CASSLQGQGYGYTF
TGTGCCAGCAGCTTACAGGGGCAGGGCTATGGCTACACCTTC
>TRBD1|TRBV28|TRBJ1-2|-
CASSFIAGGAISTF
TGTGCCAGCAGCTTTATAGCAGGGGGCGCGATATCCACCTTC
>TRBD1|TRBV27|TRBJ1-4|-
CASSSGTANEKLFF
TGTGCCAGCAGTTCCGGGACAGCCAATGAAAAACTGTTTTTT
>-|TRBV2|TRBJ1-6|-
CASKRLYNSPLHF
TGTGCCAGCAAACGACTTTATAATTCACCCCTCCACTTT
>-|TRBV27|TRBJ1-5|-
CASSLQGNQPQHF
TGTGCCAGCAGTTTACAGGGAAATCAGCCCCAGCATTTT
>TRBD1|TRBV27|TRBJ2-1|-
CASSLSRGRGLGNEQFF
TGTGCCAGCAGTTTATCAAGGGGCAGGGGGCTTGGAAATGAGCAGTTCTTC
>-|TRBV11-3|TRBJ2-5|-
CASNHGGRHETQYF
TGTGCCAGCAACCACGGGGGAAGGCACGAGACCCAGTACTTC
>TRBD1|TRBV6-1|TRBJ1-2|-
CASSEPGTGINYGYTF
TGTGCCAGCAGTGAGCCCGGGACAGGCATAAACTATGGCTACACCTTC
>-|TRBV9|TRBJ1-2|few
CASSERTGSGYTF
TGTGCCAGCAGCGAACGAACAGGTAGTGGCTACACCTTC
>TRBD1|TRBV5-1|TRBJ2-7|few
CASSLNWDRVSYEQYF
TGCGCCAGCAGCTTGAATTGGGACAGGGTCTCCTACGAGCAGTACTTC
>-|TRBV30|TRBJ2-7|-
CASSWGSSYEQYF
TGTGCCTCATCCTGGGGCAGCTCCTACGAGCAGTACTTC
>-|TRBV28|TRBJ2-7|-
CASSSPGDNLHEQYF
TGTGCCAGCAGCTCCCCTGGGGACAACCTCCACGAGCAGTACTTC
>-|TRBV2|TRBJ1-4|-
CAGRQVEKLFF
TGTGCCGGGAGACAGGTTGAAAAACTGTTTTTT
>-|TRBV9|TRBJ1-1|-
CASSVEPEVRGGTEAFF
TGTGCCAGCAGCGTAGAGCCTGAGGTCAGGGGCGGCACTGAAGCTTTCTTT
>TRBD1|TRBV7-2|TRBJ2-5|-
CASSLVQGARETQYF
TGTGCCAGCAGCTTAGTACAGGGGGCACGGGAGACCCAGTACTTC
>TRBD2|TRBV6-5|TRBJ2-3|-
CASSRSGRALDTQYF
TGTGCCAGCAGCCGCAGCGGGAGGGCCTTGGATACGCAGTATTTT
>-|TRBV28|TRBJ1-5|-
CASQYRGNQPQHF
TGTGCCAGCCAGTATAGAGGGAATCAGCCCCAGCATTTT
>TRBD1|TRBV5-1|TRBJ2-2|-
CASSWPRGPGELFF
TGCGCCAGCAGCTGGCCCAGGGGGCCCGGGGAGCTGTTTTTT
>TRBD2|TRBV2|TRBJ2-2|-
CASSDGISGRGELFF
TGTGCCAGCAGTGATGGAATTAGCGGGAGAGGGGAGCTGTTTTTT
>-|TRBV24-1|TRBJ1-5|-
CATSVGRGTGGNQPQHF
TGTGCCACCAGTGTCGGGCGCGGGACGGGGGGCAATCAGCCCCAGCATTTT
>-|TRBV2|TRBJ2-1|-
CASSLYGSYNEQFF
TGTGCCAGCAGTCTTTACGGCTCCTACAATGAGCAGTTCTTC
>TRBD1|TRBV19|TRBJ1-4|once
CASGQGAATNEKLFF
TGTGCCAGTGGACAGGGGGCCGCAACTAATGAAAAACTGTTTTTT
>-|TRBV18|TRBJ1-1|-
CASSPQGGNTEAFF
TGTGCCAGCTCGCCCCAGGGCGGGAACACTGAAGCTTTCTTT
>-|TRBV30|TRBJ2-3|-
CAWIAEGNDRTDTQYF
TGTGCCTGGATAGCGGAAGGGAATGATCGGACAGATACGCAGTATTTT
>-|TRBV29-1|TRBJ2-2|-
CSVVGGQTGELFF
TGCAGCGTTGTGGGGGGGCAGACCGGGGAGCTGTTTTTT
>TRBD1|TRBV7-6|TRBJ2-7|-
CASSLGQGIYEQYF
TGTGCCAGCAGCCTGGGACAGGGAATATACGAGCAGTACTTC
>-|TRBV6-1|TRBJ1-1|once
CASSEAPQTGFEAFF
TGTGCCAGCAGTGAAGCGCCCCAGACAGGATTTGAAGCTTTCTTT
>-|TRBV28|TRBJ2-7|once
CASSLAGMGYEQYF
TGTGCCAGCAGTTTGGCAGGGATGGGTTACGAGCAGTACTTC
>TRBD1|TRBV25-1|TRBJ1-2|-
CASSPPGGNVRGYTF
TGTGCCAGCTCCCCGCCAGGGGGCAATGTCAGGGGCTACACCTTC
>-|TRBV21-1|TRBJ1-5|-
CASSPDRVANQPQHF
TGTGCCAGCAGCCCTGACAGGGTGGCCAATCAGCCCCAGCATTTT
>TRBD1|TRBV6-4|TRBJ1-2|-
CASSVRGVSGYTF
TGTGCCAGCAGTGTCAGGGGGGTAAGTGGCTACACCTTC
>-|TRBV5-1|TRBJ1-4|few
CASSLEGVPNEKLFF
TGCGCCAGCAGCTTGGAGGGGGTCCCTAATGAAAAACTGTTTTTT
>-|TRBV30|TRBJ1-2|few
CAWRDSNYGYTF
TGTGCCTGGAGGGACAGCAACTATGGCTACACCTTC